The clone carrying this T cell receptor (beta chain) turned up a few times. The antigen is undetermined. Primers: 60 Vbeta forward and 13 Jbeta reverse. Libraries were prepared by immunoSEQ multiplex PCR; TCRdb keeps only in-frame clonotypes and omits some of them. The data hold approximately 73,000 clones, with 55% to 75% observed a single time. These data come from a study of cytomegalovirus exposure and HLA in healthy donors. Study-level findings and limits: Several of the most significant clusters appeared, in a later analysis, to be linked to common viral pathogens. Later analysis reportedly placed an Asian-associated ancestry cluster below the roughly 680-donor mean in N-insertions. Later on, a genetic analysis was performed. It linked a missense variant in DCLRE1C with V- and J-gene trimming of TCR beta. Approximately 17,000 TCR beta sequences were associated with HLA alleles at 0.05 false discovery rate in a later analysis.

Trimming removed 4 bases from V and 6 bases from J; junction bases left unmatched: 10. Germline CDR1 is SGHNT and CDR2 is YYREEE (reference sequence). This CDR3 has 17 amino acids. Sample: PBMCs. The rearrangement uses TRBV5-4 and TRBJ2-7; 16 nucleotides agree with TRBD2. This receptor was taken from a man aged 30 to 39 in good health and CMV-seropositive. The CDR3 coding sequence is TGTGCCAGCAGCACCGGGACTAGCGGGAGGGCAACTTTCGAGCAGTACTTC. Protein: CASSTGTSGRATFEQYF.